This T cell receptor (beta chain) was retrieved from a study of cytomegalovirus exposure and HLA in healthy donors. PCR primers comprised 60 Vbeta and 13 Jbeta primers. Here immunoSEQ multiplex PCR was the method, and the copy in TCRdb shows in-frame clones only, minus some. The table has 120,000 or so clones, around 80% seen once. These donors, healthy bone marrow donors, were studied. The source is a man between 25 and 39 years old in good health and CMV-seropositive. Sequenced: PBMCs.

The CDR3 sequence: CASSRTGVTEAFF. DNA of the CDR3: TGTGCCAGTAGTCGGACAGGGGTTACTGAAGCTTTCTTT. The chain joins TRBV19 to TRBJ1-1; 9 nucleotides line up with TRBD1. Trimming took 5 bases from V and 5 from J; bases not matched to a gene: 3. The CDR3 extends over 13 amino acids. Per the germline V gene, CDR1 is LNHDA and CDR2 is SQIVND (reference sequence).